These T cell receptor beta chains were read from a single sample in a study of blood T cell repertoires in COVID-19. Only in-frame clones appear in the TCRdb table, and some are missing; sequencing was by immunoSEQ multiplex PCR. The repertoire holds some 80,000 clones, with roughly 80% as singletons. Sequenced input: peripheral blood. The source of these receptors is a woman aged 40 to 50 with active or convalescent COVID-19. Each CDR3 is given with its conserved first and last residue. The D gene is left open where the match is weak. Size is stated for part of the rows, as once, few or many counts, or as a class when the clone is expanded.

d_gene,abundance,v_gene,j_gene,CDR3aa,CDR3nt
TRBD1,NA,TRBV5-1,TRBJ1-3,CASSVGTAQGNTIYF,TGCGCCAGCAGCGTCGGGACAGCTCAAGGAAACACCATATATTTT
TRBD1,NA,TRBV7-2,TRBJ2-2,CANRQGANTGELFF,TGTGCCAACAGACAGGGAGCGAACACCGGGGAGCTGTTTTTT
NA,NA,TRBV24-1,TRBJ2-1,CATSGTAGPNEQFF,TGTGCCACCAGTGGGACAGCGGGGCCCAATGAGCAGTTCTTC
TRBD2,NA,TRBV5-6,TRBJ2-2,CASSLPSGSGTGELFF,TGTGCCAGCAGCTTGCCTAGCGGGAGTGGTACCGGGGAGCTGTTTTTT
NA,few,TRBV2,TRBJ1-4,CASSLEGLLFF,TGTGCCAGCAGCCTGGAGGGATTACTGTTTTTT
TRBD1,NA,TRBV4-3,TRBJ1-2,CASSQGQGAYYGYTF,TGCGCCAGCAGCCAGGGACAGGGGGCTTATTATGGCTACACCTTC
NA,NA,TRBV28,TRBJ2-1,CASSFFRVAYNEQFF,TGTGCCAGCAGTTTTTTCAGGGTCGCCTACAATGAGCAGTTCTTC
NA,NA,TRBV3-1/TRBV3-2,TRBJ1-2,CASSQALYGYTF,TGTGCCAGCAGCCAAGCTCTGTATGGCTACACCTTC
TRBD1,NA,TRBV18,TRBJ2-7,CASSPPGTGDEQYF,TGTGCCAGCTCACCACCCGGGACAGGGGACGAGCAGTACTTC
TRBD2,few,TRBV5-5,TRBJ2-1,CASSLGGTSGYNEQFF,TGTGCCAGCAGCTTGGGTGGGACTAGCGGCTACAATGAGCAGTTCTTC
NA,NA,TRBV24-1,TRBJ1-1,CATSDPYTEAFF,TGTGCCACCAGTGACCCGTATACTGAAGCTTTCTTT
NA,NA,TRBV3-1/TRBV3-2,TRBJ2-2,CASSQDGPQGNTGELFF,TGTGCCAGCAGCCAAGATGGCCCGCAGGGGAACACCGGGGAGCTGTTTTTT
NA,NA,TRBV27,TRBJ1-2,CASSPDSYGYTF,TGTGCCAGCAGTCCGGACAGCTATGGCTACACCTTC
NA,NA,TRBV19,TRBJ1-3,CASSGGSSGNTIYF,TGTGCCAGTAGTGGAGGGAGCTCTGGAAACACCATATATTTT
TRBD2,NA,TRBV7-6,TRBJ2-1,CASSHTGRTSGRDEQFF,TGTGCCAGCAGCCACACCGGGAGGACTAGCGGGAGGGATGAGCAGTTCTTC
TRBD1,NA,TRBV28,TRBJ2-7,CASSPSYRGYEQYF,TGTGCCAGCAGTCCTTCATACAGGGGTTACGAGCAGTACTTC
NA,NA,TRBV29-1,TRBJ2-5,CSVEPGGQETQYF,TGCAGCGTTGAACCCGGGGGACAAGAGACCCAGTACTTC
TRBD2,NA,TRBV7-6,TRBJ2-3,CASSVSGGAGTQYF,TGTGCCAGCAGCGTTAGCGGGGGGGCCGGTACGCAGTATTTT
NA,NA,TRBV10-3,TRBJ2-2,CAISEWDNANTGELFF,TGTGCCATCAGTGAATGGGACAACGCGAACACCGGGGAGCTGTTTTTT
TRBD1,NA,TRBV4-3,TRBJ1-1,CASSSQGVNTEAFF,TGCGCCAGCAGCTCACAGGGGGTGAACACTGAAGCTTTCTTT
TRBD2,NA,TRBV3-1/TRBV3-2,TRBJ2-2,CASSQVGGSGELFF,TGTGCCAGCAGCCAAGTCGGGGGGTCCGGGGAGCTGTTTTTT
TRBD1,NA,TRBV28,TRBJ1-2,CASSPGDSNYGYTF,TGTGCCAGCAGCCCGGGGGACAGTAACTATGGCTACACCTTC
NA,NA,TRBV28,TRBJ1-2,CASTERELYGYTF,TGTGCCAGCACCGAAAGAGAGCTTTATGGCTACACCTTC
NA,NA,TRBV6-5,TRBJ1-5,CASSYLPLGPQPQHF,TGTGCCAGCAGCTACCTACCCCTTGGGCCTCAGCCCCAGCATTTT
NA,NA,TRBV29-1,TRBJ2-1,CSAGSRAGYNEQFF,TGCAGCGCCGGGAGCAGGGCAGGCTACAATGAGCAGTTCTTC
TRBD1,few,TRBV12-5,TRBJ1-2,CASGLTGGRYGYTF,TGTGCTAGTGGTTTGACAGGGGGAAGGTATGGCTACACCTTC
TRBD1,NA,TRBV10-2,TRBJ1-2,CASSGRQGSNYGYTF,TGCGCCAGCAGTGGTCGACAGGGGAGCAACTATGGCTACACCTTC
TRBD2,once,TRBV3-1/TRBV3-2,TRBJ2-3,CASSVFGGGRRTDTQYF,TGTGCCAGCAGCGTGTTCGGGGGGGGGCGGCGCACAGATACGCAGTATTTT
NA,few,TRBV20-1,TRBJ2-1,CSASPSVQLEQFF,TGCAGTGCTAGTCCGAGCGTTCAGCTTGAGCAGTTCTTC
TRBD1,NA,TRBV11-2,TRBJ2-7,CASSLDDPGQYYEQYF,TGTGCCAGCAGCTTAGATGACCCGGGACAGTACTACGAGCAGTACTTC
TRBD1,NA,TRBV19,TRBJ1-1,CASSEGAMNTEAFF,TGTGCCAGTAGTGAGGGGGCGATGAACACTGAAGCTTTCTTT
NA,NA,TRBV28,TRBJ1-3,CASSTPANTIYF,TGTGCCAGCAGTACGCCCGCGAACACCATATATTTT
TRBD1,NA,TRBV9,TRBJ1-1,CASSAGTGNWYTEAFF,TGTGCCAGCAGCGCCGGGACAGGGAACTGGTACACTGAAGCTTTCTTT
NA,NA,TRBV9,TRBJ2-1,CASSAPLGRPQYNEQFF,TGTGCCAGCAGCGCGCCCCTGGGGAGGCCCCAGTACAATGAGCAGTTCTTC
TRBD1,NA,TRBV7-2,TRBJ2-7,CASSSGPGTGYEQYF,TGTGCCAGCAGCTCCGGCCCCGGGACAGGCTACGAGCAGTACTTC
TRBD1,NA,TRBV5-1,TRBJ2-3,CASSLGGTASTDTQYF,TGCGCCAGCAGCTTGGGGGGGACAGCAAGCACAGATACGCAGTATTTT
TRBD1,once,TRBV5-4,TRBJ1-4,CASSSNRGLNEKLFF,TGTGCCAGCAGCTCTAACAGGGGGCTTAATGAAAAACTGTTTTTT
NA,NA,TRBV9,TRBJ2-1,CASSVAGSAYNEQFF,TGTGCCAGCAGCGTAGCCGGGAGCGCCTACAATGAGCAGTTCTTC
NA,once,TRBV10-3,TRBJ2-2,CAISDAALASTGELFF,TGTGCCATCAGTGATGCCGCCCTAGCTTCCACCGGGGAGCTGTTTTTT
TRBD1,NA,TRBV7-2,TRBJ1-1,CASSSIGGRNTEAFF,TGTGCCAGCAGTTCAATAGGGGGCCGGAACACTGAAGCTTTCTTT
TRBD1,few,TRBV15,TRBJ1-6,CATSRDLGQANSPLHF,TGTGCCACCAGCAGAGATCTGGGACAGGCTAATTCACCCCTCCACTTT
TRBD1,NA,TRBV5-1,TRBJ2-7,CASTAWGTGGGEQYF,TGCGCCAGCACCGCCTGGGGCACAGGGGGCGGCGAGCAGTACTTC
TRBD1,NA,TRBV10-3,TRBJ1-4,CAISESTGIGEKLFF,TGTGCCATCAGTGAGTCGACAGGGATTGGGGAAAAACTGTTTTTT
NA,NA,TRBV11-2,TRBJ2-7,CASSFISGAYEQYF,TGTGCCAGCAGCTTCATCTCAGGGGCCTACGAGCAGTACTTC
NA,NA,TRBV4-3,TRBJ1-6,CASSQDLQGESPLHF,TGCGCCAGCAGCCAAGACTTGCAGGGTGAGTCACCCCTCCACTTT
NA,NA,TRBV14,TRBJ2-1,CASSEGGLGNEQFF,TGTGCCAGCAGCGAAGGCGGACTCGGAAATGAGCAGTTCTTC